Below, 25 T cell receptor beta chains from the same sample are listed, as sequenced in a study of OX40 agonist ivuxolimab in advanced cancers. Sequencing was performed with immunoSEQ multiplex PCR; in TCRdb, only in-frame clones are kept and a portion is missing. This sample has about 45,000 clones, with about 86% found just once. Sequencing was performed on CD4+ or CD8+ T cells sorted from blood, taken in a trial of the OX40 agonist ivuxolimab. The receptors stem from an adult with an advanced solid tumor such as melanoma, head and neck, liver or kidney cancer.

The chain uses TRBV27 and TRBJ1-1; TRBD1 agrees at 7 bases. CDR3 length: 14 residues. From germline, CDR1 is MNHEY and CDR2 SMNVEV (reference sequence). Losses at the gene ends were 6 bases for V and 1 base for J; bases not matched to a gene: 5. The CDR3 nucleotides read TGTGCCAGCAGCTTTAACAGGGGGAACACTGAAGCTTTCTTT. It encodes CASSFNRGNTEAFF.

The chain uses TRBV5-1 and TRBJ2-7; 14 positions match TRBD2. The germline CDR1 and CDR2 sequences are SGHRS and YFSETQ. V dropped 4 bases and J dropped 3; count of bases not matched to a gene: 9. The CDR3 totals 17 residues. The CDR3 reads CASSPRGLAGEFYEQYF. The CDR3 DNA follows: TGCGCCAGCAGCCCCAGGGGACTAGCGGGAGAATTCTACGAGCAGTACTTC. Drawing the rest from reference TRBV5-1 and TRBJ2-7, the complete variable domain is KAGVTQTPRYLIKTRGQQVTLSCSPISGHRSVSWYQQTPGQGLQFLFEYFSETQRNKGNFPGRFSGRQFSNSRSEMNVSTLELGDSALYLCASSPRGLAGEFYEQYFGPGTRLTVT.

CDR3 protein: CASSIPTWSDHGYTF. The CDR3 coding sequence is TGCGCCAGCAGCATCCCGACGTGGAGTGATCATGGCTACACCTTC. The rearrangement links TRBV5-1 to TRBJ1-2; no clear D. Trimming took 4 bases from V and 6 from J, leaving 19 bases between them. Germline lookup yields CDR1 SGHRS and CDR2 YFSETQ. The CDR3 extends over 15 amino acids.

This clone was seen only a few times. The rearrangement uses TRBV19 and TRBJ1-6; D gene ambiguous. CDR3 length: 13 residues. Germline V gives CDR1 LNHDA, CDR2 SQIVND (reference sequence). Trimming took 7 bases from V and 0 from J, leaving 4 bases between them. Written as DNA, the CDR3 is TGTGCCAGTAAATACTCCTATAATTCACCCCTCCACTTT. Protein: CASKYSYNSPLHF.

This chain joins TRBV19 and TRBJ2-7; TRBD1 aligns across 8 bases. Trimming removed 6 bases from V and 4 bases from J; junction bases left unmatched: 2. Per the germline V gene, CDR1 is LNHDA and CDR2 is SQIVND (reference sequence). The CDR3 totals 12 residues. CDR3 sequence (DNA): TGTGCCAGTAGCAGGGGGCCGTACGAGCAGTACTTC. This gives the protein CASSRGPYEQYF.

The chain carries TRBV5-6 and TRBJ2-1; 7 bases line up with TRBD2. The CDR3 loop spans 16 amino acids. Germline CDR1 is SGHDT and CDR2 is YYEEEE. V lost 4 bases and J lost 0; bases outside the gene matches: 7. Here the CDR3 DNA reads TGTGCCAGCAGCCTCAGTCCTAGCGGCTCCTACAATGAGCAGTTCTTC. Its protein product is CASSLSPSGSYNEQFF.

The chain combines TRBV29-1 with TRBJ2-1; 8 bases fit TRBD1. The V segment lost 5 bases and the J segment 0 bases; nucleotides outside the gene matches: 6. Germline V gene lookup returns CDR1 SQVTM and CDR2 ANQGSEA. The CDR3 spans 15 residues. DNA of the CDR3: TGCAGCGTTATAAGACAGGGGAGCTCCTACAATGAGCAGTTCTTC. Protein sequence: CSVIRQGSSYNEQFF.

This clone was found a few times. The gene calls are TRBV29-1 and TRBJ2-7; perhaps TRBD1 as D (6 bases). The CDR3 has 13 residues. The germline CDR1 and CDR2 sequences are SQVTM and ANQGSEA. The V end was cut by 7 bases, the J end by 0 bases, with 13 bases between. The CDR3 DNA sequence: TGCAGCGCCGAGACAGGAAGCTCCTACGAGCAGTACTTC. As protein: CSAETGSSYEQYF.

The rearrangement uses TRBV5-8 and TRBJ2-7; D may correspond to TRBD1 or TRBD2 (6 bases each). This CDR3 region has 14 residues. Germline lookup yields CDR1 SGHTS and CDR2 YDEGEE. V dropped 2 bases and J dropped 5 bases, with 14 bases sitting between them. The CDR3 reads CASSFFGGHNEQYF. CDR3 coding DNA: TGTGCCAGCAGCTTTTTCGGGGGACATAACGAGCAGTACTTC.

This chain connects TRBV4-3 to TRBJ2-5; D is undetermined. Deletions cut 4 bases from V and 4 bases from J, with 16 bases between. Germline CDR1 is LGHNA and CDR2 is YSLEER. The CDR3 has 15 amino acids. Written as DNA, the CDR3 is TGCGCCAGCAGCCCGGAACTTTATACCCCAGAGACCCAGTACTTC. Translation gives CASSPELYTPETQYF.

The genes are TRBV29-1 and TRBJ2-1; 9 bases map to TRBD2. The CDR3 length is 16 residues. Trimming cost V 3 bases and J 3 bases; bases outside gene matches: 9. Looked up from germline, CDR1 is SQVTM and CDR2 is ANQGSEA. The chain's CDR3 is CSVEGREGPLYNEQFF. The CDR3 DNA follows: TGCAGCGTTGAGGGGCGGGAGGGCCCCCTCTACAATGAGCAGTTCTTC.

This rearrangement joins TRBV9 to TRBJ2-2; D gene uncertain. The CDR3 totals 15 residues. Per germline, CDR1 SGDLS and CDR2 YYNGEE. Trimming removed 0 bases at V and 1 base at J, with 7 bases between. As DNA, the CDR3 is TGTGCCAGCAGCGTAGACGAGGTGAACACCGGGGAGCTGTTTTTT. As protein: CASSVDEVNTGELFF.

V usage is TRBV27 and J usage is TRBJ2-2, with D possibly matching TRBD2 (6 bases). The CDR3 totals 15 residues. Germline assignment: CDR1 MNHEY and CDR2 SMNVEV (reference sequence). Trimming shortened V by 7 bases and J by 0 bases, and 12 bases separated the two germline ends. CDR3 in amino acids: CASIGDWTNTGELFF. CDR3 nucleotide sequence: TGTGCCAGCATTGGGGACTGGACGAACACCGGGGAGCTGTTTTTT.

V gene TRBV6-4 combines with J gene TRBJ2-2, with D unresolved. Germline CDR1 reads MRHNA; CDR2 reads SNTAGT. The CDR3 is 13 amino acids. V was cut by 3 bases and J by 6 bases, with 8 bases left in between. Written as DNA, the CDR3 is TGTGCCAGCAGTGAAGGGCGTCCCGGGGAGCTGTTTTTT. Amino acids: CASSEGRPGELFF.

The chain combines TRBV6-5 with TRBJ2-2; D is unclear. V was trimmed by 6 bases and J by 0 bases, leaving 11 bases between them. The length of the CDR3 is 15 residues. Germline CDR1 and CDR2: MNHEY and SVGAGI. The CDR3 reads CASSITGTNTGELFF. The CDR3 DNA sequence: TGTGCCAGCAGCATCACTGGGACGAACACCGGGGAGCTGTTTTTT.

V usage is TRBV7-3 and J usage is TRBJ2-3; 8 bases fit TRBD2. The V segment lost 10 bases and the J segment 1 base; nucleotides outside the gene matches: 7. CDR1 is SGHTA, CDR2 FQGTGA, per germline. CDR3 size: 14 residues. The DNA for the CDR3 is TGTGCCACCTCACGGGGGGGCGGCACAGATACGCAGTATTTT. Protein sequence: CATSRGGGTDTQYF.

The V and J genes are TRBV4-2 and TRBJ2-1; D gene ambiguous. CDR1 and CDR2 from the germline V gene are LGHNA and YNFKEQ. Trimming took 0 bases from V and 0 from J, leaving 12 bases between them. CDR3 length: 17 residues. The CDR3, as DNA: TGTGCCAGCAGCCAAGACGGTCCCTCAAGCTCCTACAATGAGCAGTTCTTC. It codes for CASSQDGPSSSYNEQFF.

This chain joins TRBV5-4 and TRBJ2-7, with 8 bases aligning to TRBD1. Germline lookup yields CDR1 SGHNT and CDR2 YYREEE (reference sequence). J gave up 3 bases and V 4 bases, and 0 bases lay outside the gene matches. This CDR3 has 12 amino acids. The CDR3 reads CASSGQGYEQYF. For the CDR3, the DNA is TGTGCCAGCAGCGGACAGGGCTACGAGCAGTACTTC.

The chain joins TRBV6-5 to TRBJ2-2, with unresolved D. The CDR3 sequence is 13 residues long. Germline assignment: CDR1 MNHEY and CDR2 SVGAGI. V shed 6 bases and J shed 4 bases, with 9 bases lying between them. The CDR3 loop is CASRVHFTGELFF. The DNA of the CDR3 is TGTGCCAGCAGGGTACATTTCACCGGGGAGCTGTTTTTT.

The chain employs TRBV19 and TRBJ1-1, with a tentative D call TRBD1 (6 bases). The CDR3 sequence is 15 residues long. The V end was cut by 5 bases, the J end by 3 bases, with 16 bases between. CDR1 is LNHDA, CDR2 SQIVND, per germline (reference sequence). CDR3 sequence: CASSPQDSPHTEAFF. CDR3 DNA sequence: TGTGCCAGTAGTCCTCAGGACAGCCCCCACACTGAAGCTTTCTTT.

This chain uses TRBV9 with TRBJ2-5, with 7 bases matching TRBD1. The J call is uncertain, as TRBJ2-7 better fits the DNA end. CDR3 length: 16 amino acids. CDR1 and CDR2 from the germline V gene are SGDLS and YYNGEE. The CDR3 bases are TGTGCCAGCAGCGCTCAGACAGGGTCGGTCCCCTACGAGCAGTACTTC. Protein: CASSAQTGSVPYEQYF.

This clone was seen a handful of times. V usage is TRBV6-5 and J usage is TRBJ2-7; the match to TRBD1 covers 7 bases. The germline gives CDR1 MNHEY, CDR2 SVGAGI. With V trimmed by 8 bases and J by 2 bases, 3 bases remained unmatched. The CDR3 runs to 12 residues. The CDR3 nucleotides read TGTGCCAGCGGAACAGGGGCCTACGAGCAGTACTTC. Translation: CASGTGAYEQYF.

V is TRBV5-4 and J is TRBJ2-7, with 9 bases lining up with TRBD1. This CDR3 spans 14 amino acids. Germline V lookup: CDR1 SGHNT, CDR2 YYREEE (reference sequence). With 3 bases clipped from V and 6 bases from J, the junction kept 7 bases outside the gene matches. DNA for the CDR3: TGTGCCAGCAGCTCCGGGACAGGGTTGCGCGAGCAGTACTTC. As protein: CASSSGTGLREQYF.

This chain connects TRBV4-3 to TRBJ2-4; 10 positions match TRBD2. CDR1 is LGHNA and CDR2 is YSLEER in the germline V gene. The CDR3 is 21 residues long. Unmatched junction bases numbered 14, after V lost 0 bases and J lost 0 bases. The CDR3 DNA follows: TGCGCCAGCAGCCAAGAATGGGCTAGCGGGGGATACCTCATAGCCAAAAACATTCAGTACTTC. This translates into CASSQEWASGGYLIAKNIQYF.

This clone was found once. J is TRBJ1-6 and V is TRBV7-9; maybe TRBD1 (5 bases). Trimming took 5 bases from V and 0 from J, leaving 11 bases between them. In germline, CDR1 is SEHNR, CDR2 FQNEAQ (reference sequence). There are 16 residues in the CDR3. Here the CDR3 reads CASSIDSSSYNSPLHF. The CDR3 DNA is TGTGCCAGCAGCATCGACAGCAGCTCCTATAATTCACCCCTCCACTTT.